The 2 T cell receptor beta chains below were found in one sample sequenced in a study of vaccination and CD4 T cells after COVID-19. Sequencing of the DNA from cultured CD4+ T cells was carried out with the Oncomine TCR Beta short-read assay. Genomic DNA was isolated from CD4+ T cells that had been cultured. TCRdb reprocessed the PCR reads with MiXCR, giving one entry per CDR3 protein. The table includes 10,000 or so distinct CDR3 sequences, about 30% detected once. Their antigen targets remain unknown. As to treatment: approximately nine-day PBMC culture with coronavirus spike peptide pools or control peptides (ViraFEST assay). Harvesting of the unexposed donor's CD4+ T cells predated the COVID-19 pandemic (2011-2018). Sequenced input: CD4+ T cells from blood, cultured in vitro. The source is a human donor in good health.

This clonotype has only a few counts. V and J are TRBV5-4 and TRBJ1-2, with a tentative D call TRBD1 (5 bases). The V and J ends lost 4 bases and 14 bases respectively, with 18 bases between them. Looked up from germline, CDR1 is SGHNT and CDR2 is YYREEE (reference sequence). The CDR3 consists of 12 residues. The CDR3 sequence is CASSGGLAVGTF. CDR3 coding DNA: TGTGCCAGCAGCGGGGGGTTGGCTGTTGGTACCTTC.

This clonotype was picked up a small number of times. This chain joins TRBV20-1 and TRBJ2-4; D is possibly TRBD1 or TRBD2 (6 bases each). Trimming took 1 base from V and 16 from J, leaving 17 bases between them. CDR3 length equals 12 residues. Germline V gene lookup returns CDR1 DFQATT and CDR2 SNEGSKA (reference sequence). The CDR3 region has the DNA TGCAGTGCTAGAGGCGGGACACATCCACCCTACTTC. Amino acids: CSARGGTHPPYF.